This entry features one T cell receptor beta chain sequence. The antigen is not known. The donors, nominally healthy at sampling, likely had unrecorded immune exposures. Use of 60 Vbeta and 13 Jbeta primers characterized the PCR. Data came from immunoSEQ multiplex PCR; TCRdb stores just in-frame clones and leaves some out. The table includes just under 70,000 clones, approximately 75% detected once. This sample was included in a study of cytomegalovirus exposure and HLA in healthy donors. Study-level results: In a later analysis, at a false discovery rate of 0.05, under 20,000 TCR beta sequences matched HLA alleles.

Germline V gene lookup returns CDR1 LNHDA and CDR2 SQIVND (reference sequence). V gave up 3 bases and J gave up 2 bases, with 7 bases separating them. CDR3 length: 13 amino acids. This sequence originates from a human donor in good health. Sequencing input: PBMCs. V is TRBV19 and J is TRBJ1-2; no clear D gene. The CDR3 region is CASSMGRNYGYTF. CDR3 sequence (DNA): TGTGCCAGTAGTATGGGCAGAAACTATGGCTACACCTTC.